This T cell receptor beta chain comes out of a study of response to subunit inactivated influenza vaccine. This clonotype was found many times. Trimming at V came to 3 bases and at J to 7 bases, leaving 5 bases not matched to a gene. CDR3 size: 14 residues. The germline V gene has CDR1 LGHNA and CDR2 YSLEER. Via MiXCR, TCRdb re-called the RT-PCR reads, giving one row per CDR3 protein. The repertoire holds hundreds of thousands of distinct CDR3 sequences, with 15% to 19% as singletons. The V call is TRBV4-3, the J call TRBJ2-7; 11 bases align to TRBD2. The sample in question was PBMCs from blood, obtained roughly 12 days after vaccination. The TCR was taken from a man aged 50-60 years who received an inactivated influenza vaccine. CDR3 DNA: TGCGCCAGCAGCCACACTAGCGGGAGCGAAGAGCAGTACTTC. Amino acids: CASSHTSGSEEQYF.